This T cell receptor (beta chain) was sequenced during a study of spatial heterogeneity in lung cancer. Time point noted: sample taken at primary tumor resection. Relative to its sample, this clonotype is medium-sized (0.01 to 0.1%). Its antigen is still unknown. TCRdb ran MiXCR on the 5' RACE reads and lists one entry per CDR3 protein. The profile shows more than 20,000 distinct CDR3 sequences, over 5.5% of them singletons. Trimming took 4 bases from V and 4 from J, leaving 14 bases between them. The CDR3 totals 14 residues. Germline V CDR1 and CDR2: MNHEY, SVGAGI. Overall study results and limits: In blood, ubiquitous expanded tumor TCRs appeared more at resection than follow-up.

The material sequenced was PBMCs, taken at surgery. The receptor's source is a male donor with early-stage non-small cell lung cancer. The chain couples TRBV6-5 to TRBJ2-7; D possibly uses TRBD1 or TRBD2 (5 bases each). Written as DNA, the CDR3 is TGTGCCAGCAGTTTCGGGGCGGGTGCGTACGAGCAGTACTTC. Protein sequence: CASSFGAGAYEQYF.